This T cell receptor beta chain originates from a study of CXCR3-negative and CXCR3-positive naive CD8 T cells. Those CD8+ T cells considered naive were CD45RO-CCR7+CD27+CD95-. About this clonotype itself: What it binds is not known.

Study observations and caveats: Comparably high diversity marked both naive subsets, whereas memory CD8+ cells had much lower diversity. Comparison of naive cells showed more hydrophobic TRB CDR3s in CXCR3-positive than in CXCR3-negative naive cells. Comparison of naive CXCR3-negative and CXCR3-positive cells revealed similar TRBV-TRBJ usage, while memory cells differed.

Libraries of TRB cDNA were made by 5' RACE and carried UMIs. Following a re-call of the 5' RACE reads, TCRdb has one entry per CDR3 protein and lacks DNA. This table lists tens of thousands of distinct CDR3 sequences. The germline CDR1 and CDR2 sequences are LNHDA and SQIVND (reference sequence). The CDR3 is 17 residues long. The source of this sequence is a human donor in good health. Some clones in this sample may be carry-over from other donors' samples. The chain combines TRBV19 with TRBJ2-1; without DNA, the TCRdb call of TRBD1 cannot be checked. Sequencing was done on a sample of naive CXCR3+ CD8+ T cells from blood. Regarding subset: CD45RO-CCR7+CD27+CD95- naive CD8+ T cells expressing CXCR3 (TNR3+). The CDR3 reads CASQGIRGSLINNEQFF.